The 31 T cell receptor beta chains below come from one sample, sequenced in a study of T cell responses to AZD1222 COVID-19 vaccine. The data were produced by immunoSEQ multiplex PCR, yet TCRdb's version contains in-frame clones alone and is incomplete. In the table there are about 120,000 clones, about 94% of which are singletons. This specimen consisted of peripheral blood, obtained 28 days after the second AZD1222 dose. These receptors originate from an adult who received the AZD1222 COVID-19 vaccine.

The chain joins TRBV15 to TRBJ1-1; unclear D gene. The CDR3 length is 12 residues. The germline gives CDR1 LNHNV, CDR2 YYDKDF (reference sequence). Trimming pared 5 bases from V and 5 bases from J, leaving 9 bases between. The CDR3 bases are TGTGCCACCAGCCAGTGGAGGACTGAAGCTTTCTTT. Protein: CATSQWRTEAFF. Combining the CDR3 with reference TRBV15 and TRBJ1-1 gives the whole variable domain DAMVIQNPRYQVTQFGKPVTLSCSQTLNHNVMYWYQQKSSQAPKLLFHYYDKDFNNEADTPDNFQSRRPNTSFCFLDIRSPGLGDTAMYLCATSQWRTEAFFGQGTRLTVV.

V gene TRBV4-2 combines with J gene TRBJ1-1; weak D call: TRBD1 (5 bases). The CDR3 consists of 13 residues. Germline V gene data show CDR1 as LGHNA and CDR2 as YNFKEQ. V lost 4 bases and J 5 bases, leaving 11 bases between the germline ends. The CDR3 nucleotides read TGTGCCAGCAGCCCGGGGGGGGAGACTGAAGCTTTCTTT. Translation gives CASSPGGETEAFF.

This chain connects TRBV27 to TRBJ1-1; D unclear. Trimming stripped 6 bases from V and 2 bases from J, with 10 bases between. The CDR3 spans 13 residues. Germline V gives CDR1 MNHEY, CDR2 SMNVEV (reference sequence). The CDR3 DNA sequence: TGTGCCAGCAGGGAGTGGTTTAACACTGAAGCTTTCTTT. Protein product: CASREWFNTEAFF.

This clone was recorded a few times. The chain has TRBV6-2 or TRBV6-3 and TRBJ2-2, with D possibly TRBD2 on 6 matching bases. Trimming cost V 2 bases and J 6 bases, with 13 bases left between them. Germline V gene data show CDR1 as MNHEY and CDR2 as SVGEGT. The CDR3 loop spans 15 amino acids. The CDR3 here is CASSYDPSAAGELFF. The CDR3 region has the DNA TGTGCCAGCAGTTACGACCCTAGCGCGGCCGGGGAGCTGTTTTTT.

The rearrangement links TRBV15 to TRBJ1-5; D unclear. Germline CDR1 is LNHNV and CDR2 is YYDKDF (reference sequence). The V end was cut by 0 bases, the J end by 3 bases, with 15 bases between. The CDR3 loop spans 17 amino acids. The CDR3 spells CATSRDYVSSTNQPQHF. In nucleotides, the CDR3 is TGTGCCACCAGCAGAGATTATGTGTCCTCAACCAATCAGCCCCAGCATTTT.

The chain joins TRBV18 to TRBJ1-3; D remains unclear. CDR3 size: 16 residues. CDR1 is KGHSH and CDR2 is LQKENI in the germline V gene. With 0 bases removed from V and 0 bases from J, the gap between germline ends came to 9 bases. The CDR3 coding sequence is TGTGCCAGCTCACCACCAGGGAGTTTCTCTGGAAACACCATATATTTT. It translates to CASSPPGSFSGNTIYF. The complete variable domain, with remaining parts taken from reference TRBV18 and TRBJ1-3, reads NAGVMQNPRHLVRRRGQEARLRCSPMKGHSHVYWYRQLPEEGLKFMVYLQKENIIDESGMPKERFSAEFPKEGPSILRIQQVVRGDSAAYFCASSPPGSFSGNTIYFGEGSWLTVV.

The chain recombines TRBV14 with TRBJ2-4; no definite D call. CDR3 length: 12 amino acids. Germline loops: CDR1 SGHDN, CDR2 FVKESK. V was pared by 4 bases and J by 15 bases, with 16 bases between. CDR3 region: CASSPRGSLRYF. The CDR3 nucleotides read TGTGCCAGCAGCCCTCGCGGCAGCCTGAGGTACTTC.

V usage is TRBV5-4 and J usage is TRBJ2-1, with D possibly being TRBD2 (7 bases). The CDR3 consists of 15 residues. The V and J ends lost 5 bases and 0 bases respectively, with 12 bases between them. CDR1 is SGHNT, CDR2 YYREEE, per germline (reference sequence). CDR3 nucleotide sequence: TGTGCCAGCAGGGGAGCGGGACACTCCTACAATGAGCAGTTCTTC. Translated, it gives CASRGAGHSYNEQFF.

V and J are TRBV3-1 (or the pseudogene TRBV3-2) and TRBJ1-1; TRBD1 is a possible D gene (6 bases). V lost 8 bases and J 4 bases, leaving 17 bases between the germline ends. The CDR3 contains 14 residues. Germline values: CDR1 LGHDT, CDR2 YNNKEL (reference sequence). The CDR3 DNA reads as TGTGCCAGCCGGGGGGGGCTATGGGCCACTGAAGCTTTCTTT. The encoded protein is CASRGGLWATEAFF.

This rearrangement joins TRBV5-1 to TRBJ1-3, with D uncertain. Germline V gene data show CDR1 as SGHRS and CDR2 as YFSETQ. The CDR3 length is 14 residues. V was cut by 4 bases and J by 1 base, with 9 bases left in between. CDR3 residues: CASSTAPSGNTIYF. CDR3 DNA sequence: TGCGCCAGCAGCACCGCCCCATCTGGAAACACCATATATTTT. Complete variable domain (other parts from reference TRBV5-1 and TRBJ1-3): KAGVTQTPRYLIKTRGQQVTLSCSPISGHRSVSWYQQTPGQGLQFLFEYFSETQRNKGNFPGRFSGRQFSNSRSEMNVSTLELGDSALYLCASSTAPSGNTIYFGEGSWLTVV.

V usage is TRBV7-2 and J usage is TRBJ1-1, with TRBD1 matching over 7 bases. The trim removed 5 bases at V and 1 base at J, leaving 7 bases unmatched. The CDR3 is made up of 15 amino acids. In germline, CDR1 is SGHTA, CDR2 FQGNSA. The CDR3 region is CASSARQGANTEAFF. The CDR3 DNA is TGTGCCAGCAGCGCGCGACAGGGAGCGAACACTGAAGCTTTCTTT.

The rearrangement joins TRBV18 to TRBJ1-4, with 11 bases that match TRBD1. CDR1 and CDR2 from the germline V gene are KGHSH and LQKENI. With V trimmed by 4 bases and J by 2 bases, 6 bases remained unmatched. CDR3 length equals 17 residues. The chain's CDR3 is CASSLGQGARTNEKLFF. The CDR3, as DNA: TGTGCCAGCTCACTCGGACAGGGGGCGCGCACTAATGAAAAACTGTTTTTT.

The rearrangement uses TRBV6-1 and TRBJ2-7; D is undetermined. This CDR3 is 14 amino acids long. Germline CDR1 and CDR2: MNHNS and SASEGT. V lost 3 bases and J lost 6, with 15 bases in between. This chain's CDR3 is CASSDHLSVGEQYF. The CDR3, as DNA: TGTGCCAGCAGTGATCACTTGTCGGTGGGCGAGCAGTACTTC.

The V call is TRBV25-1, the J call TRBJ1-6, with TRBD1 matching over 9 bases. V lost 6 bases, J lost 6 bases, and 15 bases stayed unmatched. The CDR3 has 18 amino acids. The germline gives CDR1 MGHDK, CDR2 SYGVNS. The chain's CDR3 is CASRAGTGLLGFNSPLHF. CDR3 nucleotide sequence: TGTGCCAGCAGAGCCGGGACAGGGTTACTGGGTTTTAATTCACCCCTCCACTTT.

The chain is built from TRBV2 and TRBJ1-1; 8 bases line up with TRBD1. V was clipped by 5 bases and J by 5 bases; unmatched bases: 10. This CDR3 is built from 15 residues. The germline V gene has CDR1 SNHLY and CDR2 FYNNEI. The DNA for the CDR3 is TGTGCCAGCAGTCCTGACAGGGGAGGAGTGACTGAAGCTTTCTTT. Protein sequence: CASSPDRGGVTEAFF.

The chain uses TRBV21-1 and TRBJ1-4. TRBV21-1 represents a pseudogene. This CDR3 comprises 12 residues. Written as DNA, the CDR3 is TGTGCCAGCAGCAAAGGTGGTGAAAAACTGTTTTTT. Translating it yields CASSKGGEKLFF.

The chain uses TRBV11-1 and TRBJ1-1; maybe TRBD1 (5 bases). Trimming pared 2 bases from V and 3 bases from J, leaving 10 bases between. Germline V gives CDR1 SGHAT, CDR2 FQDESV (reference sequence). This CDR3 has 14 amino acids. The chain's CDR3 is CASSLQGTYTEAFF. The CDR3, as DNA: TGTGCCAGCAGCTTACAGGGAACCTACACTGAAGCTTTCTTT.

The chain recombines TRBV30 with TRBJ1-2; TRBD1 might be the D (6 bases). Germline CDR1 and CDR2: GTSNPN and SVGIG (reference sequence). The CDR3 contains 15 residues. V was cut by 3 bases and J by 3 bases, with 17 bases left in between. CDR3 protein: CAWRGVRAGDYGYTF. The CDR3 coding sequence is TGTGCCTGGAGGGGAGTAAGGGCAGGGGACTATGGCTACACCTTC.

The chain combines TRBV2 with TRBJ2-2, with D unclear. Per the germline V gene, CDR1 is SNHLY and CDR2 is FYNNEI. This CDR3 has 15 residues. The ends were cut back, 2 bases at V and 2 bases at J, with 9 bases in the middle. This CDR3 reads CASSEPGKNTGELFF. CDR3 in DNA: TGTGCCAGCAGTGAACCCGGAAAAAACACCGGGGAGCTGTTTTTT.

This clone came up once. V is TRBV2 and J is TRBJ2-2; D ambiguous. The ends were cut back, 7 bases at V and 0 bases at J, with 6 bases in the middle. Germline CDR1 and CDR2: SNHLY and FYNNEI. This CDR3 has 13 residues. CDR3 nucleotides: TGTGCCAGCAAATTCACGAACACCGGGGAGCTGTTTTTT. This gives the protein CASKFTNTGELFF.

This clone was counted once. V is TRBV9 and J is TRBJ1-3; no definite D call. The V gene's germline CDR1 is SGDLS and CDR2 YYNGEE. The CDR3 length is 16 residues. Between the trimmed V and J ends, which lost 0 bases and 3 bases, there was a span of 13 bases. The CDR3 nucleotides are TGTGCCAGCAGCGTAGCCCAGTTGGCAAGTGGAAACACCATATATTTT. It codes for CASSVAQLASGNTIYF.

The CDR3 protein is CASSLGRVAFF. The DNA of the CDR3 is TGTGCCAGCAGCTTAGGGAGGGTGGCTTTCTTT. The chain combines TRBV7-8 with TRBJ1-1, with D unclear. V lost 1 base, J lost 11 bases, and 8 bases lay in between. CDR1 is SGHVS, CDR2 FQNEAQ, per germline. CDR3 size: 11 residues.

CDR3 sequence (DNA): TGTGCCAGCAGCCAACCCTCCCAGCCCCTCGTGGTCTACGAGCAGTACTTC. This sequence encodes CASSQPSQPLVVYEQYF. The genes are TRBV21-1 and TRBJ2-7. TRBV21-1 is a listed pseudogene. The CDR3 runs 17 residues.

The V gene is TRBV6-5, the J gene TRBJ1-6; maybe TRBD1 (6 bases). V lost 5 bases and J lost 5, with 13 bases in between. From germline, CDR1 is MNHEY and CDR2 SVGAGI. The CDR3 consists of 15 residues. Here the CDR3 reads CASSQKYRDNSPLHF. Written as DNA, the CDR3 is TGTGCCAGCAGTCAAAAATACAGGGATAATTCACCCCTCCACTTT.

The V gene is TRBV3-1 (or the pseudogene TRBV3-2), the J gene TRBJ2-1; the match to TRBD2 covers 7 bases. With V trimmed by 2 bases and J by 7 bases, 8 bases remained unmatched. CDR1 is LGHDT and CDR2 is YNNKEL in the germline V gene (reference sequence). The CDR3 contains 15 residues. DNA of the CDR3: TGTGCCAGCAGCCAACACCGCGGGAGAAGTAATGAGCAGTTCTTC. Protein sequence: CASSQHRGRSNEQFF.

The V and J genes are TRBV5-4 and TRBJ1-2; TRBD1 might be the D (5 bases). Trimming pared 4 bases from V and 12 bases from J, leaving 19 bases between. CDR3 length equals 13 residues. CDR1 is SGHNT, CDR2 YYREEE, per germline (reference sequence). CDR3 bases: TGTGCCAGCAGCCTTCCCGCAGGGATTTACCACACCTTC. Protein: CASSLPAGIYHTF.

The chain employs TRBV29-1 and TRBJ1-1; 7 nucleotides agree with TRBD1. The V and J ends lost 7 bases and 5 bases, in that order; junction bases with no gene match: 10. The CDR3 consists of 13 residues. The germline V gene encodes CDR1 SQVTM and CDR2 ANQGSEA. The CDR3 protein is CSGWRQGGTEAFF. The CDR3 DNA is TGCAGCGGGTGGAGACAGGGTGGAACTGAAGCTTTCTTT.

The J gene is TRBJ1-3, the V gene TRBV3-1 (or the pseudogene TRBV3-2), with 8 bases identical to TRBD1. The CDR3 runs 19 residues. The germline gives CDR1 LGHDT, CDR2 YNNKEL (reference sequence). J lost 1 base, V lost 6 bases, and 17 bases had no gene match. For the CDR3, the DNA is TGTGCCAGCAGTCCAGGGGACAGGCTTCGTTTCTGGTCTGGAAACACCATATATTTT. As protein: CASSPGDRLRFWSGNTIYF.

This clone has a single count. The chain has TRBV11-2 and TRBJ1-1; D not certain. The CDR3 sequence is 13 residues long. Trimming shortened V by 2 bases and J by 1 base, and 5 bases separated the two germline ends. Germline values: CDR1 SGHAT, CDR2 FQNNGV. This CDR3 reads CASSLSRNTEAFF. CDR3 nucleotide sequence: TGTGCCAGCAGCTTATCCAGGAACACTGAAGCTTTCTTT.

The J gene is TRBJ2-1, the V gene TRBV6-2 or TRBV6-3; a weak D match, TRBD2 (5 bases). Looked up from germline, CDR1 is MNHEY and CDR2 is SVGEGT. V lost 0 bases to trimming and J lost 5 bases, with 11 bases between them. CDR3 length: 15 amino acids. CDR3 in DNA: TGTGCCAGCAGTTACTCGGGCGGGCCCCACAATGAGCAGTTCTTC. The encoded protein is CASSYSGGPHNEQFF.

The V gene is TRBV5-6, the J gene TRBJ1-1; no firm D call. Trimming shortened V by 0 bases and J by 1 base, and 4 bases separated the two germline ends. CDR1 is SGHDT, CDR2 YYEEEE, per germline. The CDR3 totals 13 residues. The DNA for the CDR3 is TGTGCCAGCAGCTTGGAACAGAACACTGAAGCTTTCTTT. It translates to CASSLEQNTEAFF. The full variable domain, its missing parts supplied by reference TRBV5-6 and TRBJ1-1, is DAGVTQSPTHLIKTRGQQVTLRCSPKSGHDTVSWYQQALGQGPQFIFQYYEEEERQRGNFPDRFSGHQFPNYSSELNVNALLLGDSALYLCASSLEQNTEAFFGQGTRLTVV.